This T cell receptor beta chain derives from a study of blood T cell repertoires in COVID-19 (dated by TCRdb to the early 2020s). The study in broad terms: The collaborator samples originated in the United States, Italy and Spain and spanned the acute and convalescent phases of COVID-19. The material from the prospective study consisted of cDNA or gDNA derived from T cells, B-cell-depleted T cells, or PBMCs. Sample metadata almost always included a de-identified subject ID, COVID-19 status, age in years and sex. The dataset comprised deeply sampled blood TCRbeta repertoires from subjects exposed to, actively infected with, or recovered from COVID-19. Where HLA class I and class II types were available, the types were taken from metadata supplied by the sample provider, not from assay-based typing. The repertoires were released in a freely available public database meant as a resource for research on the immune response to SARS-CoV-2. The samples were drawn from the first 160 participants of the ongoing ImmuneRACE study and from roughly 1,300 subjects provided by 6 global collaborators.

A distance of 13 bases separates the germline ends of V and J, which lose 4 bases and 3 bases respectively. Based on the germline V gene, the CDR1 and CDR2 sequences are MNHEY and SVGAGI. From its cysteine to its phenylalanine, the CDR3 spans 15 amino acids. The read is trimmed to its CDR3 DNA, 45 bases read in frame from base 1. TCRbeta CDR3 regions were amplified from genomic DNA using the immunoSEQ Assay, a bias-controlled multiplex PCR. The published analysis was carried out like this. Nucleated cell counts per sample were estimated from amplification of reference gene primers within the assay. To quantify the absolute abundance of each unique TCRbeta CDR3 rearrangement, sequence reads were collapsed and filtered. For each sample, productive Simpson clonality was calculated by taking the square root of Simpson's diversity index across productive rearrangements. TCRdb took over this immuneACCESS table, retaining in-frame rearrangements with V and J assigned. Such tables are incomplete; in checked studies, under half of the missing clones stem from an unresolved V gene, and the remainder is unexplained. The V and J calls and clone size were taken over from that table, and D and trimming were inferred from the DNA. The sample includes around 160,000 clones, with roughly 86% observed a single time. The ten largest clones represent roughly 15% of the sample.

Collaborating institutions collected whole blood in K2EDTA tubes following their own protocols. For TCRbeta analysis, collaborators shipped samples as frozen whole blood, isolated PBMCs, or DNA extracted from either of those sample types. The investigation overall reported the following: Clinical and demographic metadata were provided uncurated, with the amount varying by source and participant.

On this clone: This receptor's antigen is unknown. No much larger clonotype is one base removed from it; base qualities were not supplied.

The clonotype originates from a human donor with acute or convalescent COVID-19. The donor label of this sample is uncertain. The rearranged segments are TRBV6-5 and TRBJ1-5; the D gene is possibly TRBD1, with 6 bases matching. The sequencing sample was made of peripheral blood. CDR3 region: CASSSGGGHNQPQHF. The nucleotide sequence is TGTGCCAGCAGTTCCGGGGGGGGGCACAATCAGCCCCAGCATTTT.